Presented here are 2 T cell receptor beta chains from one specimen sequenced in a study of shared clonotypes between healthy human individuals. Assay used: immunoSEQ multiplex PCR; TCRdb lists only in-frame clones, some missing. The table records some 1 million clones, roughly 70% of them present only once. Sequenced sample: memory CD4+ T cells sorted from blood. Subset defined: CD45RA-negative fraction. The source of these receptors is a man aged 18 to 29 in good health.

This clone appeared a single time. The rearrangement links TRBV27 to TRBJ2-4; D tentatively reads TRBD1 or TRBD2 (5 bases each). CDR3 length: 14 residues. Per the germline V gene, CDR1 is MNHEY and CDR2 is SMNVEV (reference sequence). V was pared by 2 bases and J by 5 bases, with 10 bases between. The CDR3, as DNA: TGTGCCAGCAGTTTAGAGGGACGGCAAAACATTCAGTACTTC. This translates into CASSLEGRQNIQYF.

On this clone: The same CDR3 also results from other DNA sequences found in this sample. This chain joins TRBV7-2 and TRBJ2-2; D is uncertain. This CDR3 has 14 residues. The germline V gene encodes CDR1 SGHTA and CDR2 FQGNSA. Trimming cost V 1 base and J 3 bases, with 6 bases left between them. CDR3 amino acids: CASSLDFDTGELFF. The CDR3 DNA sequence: TGTGCCAGCAGCTTAGACTTCGACACCGGGGAGCTGTTTTTT.